Listed below are T cell receptor beta chains from one sample, sequenced in a study of type 1 regulatory T cells. Their specific antigens are unknown. TCRdb re-derived calls from the reads in MiXCR, one entry per CDR3 protein. The sample yields 65,000 to 80,000 distinct CDR3 sequences, 20% to 25% seen once. Sequencing was done on a sample of cultured type 1 regulatory T (Tr1) cells, either the whole culture or a sorted fraction (not recorded which). The origin of the receptors is a human donor in good health. Both conserved end residues are trimmed from each CDR3. Each record gives: J gene, V gene, CDR3 protein.

TRBJ1-2,TRBV19,ASRAGTAYGYT
TRBJ2-3,TRBV20-1,SATSGRTDTQY
TRBJ2-7,TRBV24-1,ATSQGSRGEQY
TRBJ1-4,TRBV6-1,ASETTTNEKLF
TRBJ2-2,TRBV7-3,ASSRLLTGELF
TRBJ1-2,TRBV6-2/TRBV6-3,ASSYFPQTYGYT
TRBJ2-2,TRBV18,ASSPLDTGELF
TRBJ1-5,TRBV20-1,SAVPARGNNQPQH
TRBJ2-7,TRBV7-2,ASSLVVGVSYEQY
TRBJ1-3,TRBV6-6,ASTHSRNTIY
TRBJ2-1,TRBV18,ASSPLPGLADNEQF
TRBJ2-2,TRBV20-1,SARGGANTGELF
TRBJ2-5,TRBV5-1,ASSGQGMETQY
TRBJ2-3,TRBV5-1,ASSRDREADTQY
TRBJ1-1,TRBV5-1,ASSLEGRTMNTEAF